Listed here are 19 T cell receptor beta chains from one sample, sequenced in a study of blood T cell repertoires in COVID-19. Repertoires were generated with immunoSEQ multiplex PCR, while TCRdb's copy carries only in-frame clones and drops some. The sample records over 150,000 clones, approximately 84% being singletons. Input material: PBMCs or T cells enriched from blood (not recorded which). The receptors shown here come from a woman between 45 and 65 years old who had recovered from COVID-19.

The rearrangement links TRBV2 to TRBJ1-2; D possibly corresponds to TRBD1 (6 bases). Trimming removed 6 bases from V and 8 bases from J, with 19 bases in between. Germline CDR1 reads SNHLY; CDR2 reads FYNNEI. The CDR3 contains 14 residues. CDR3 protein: CASREDATGHGYTF. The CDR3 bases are TGTGCCAGCAGGGAGGATGCTACAGGGCACGGCTACACCTTC.

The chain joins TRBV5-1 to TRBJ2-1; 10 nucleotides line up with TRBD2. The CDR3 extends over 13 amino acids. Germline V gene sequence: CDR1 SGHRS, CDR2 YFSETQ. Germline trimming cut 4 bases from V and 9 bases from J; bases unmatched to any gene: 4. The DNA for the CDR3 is TGCGCCAGCAGCGCAACTAGCGGGATTGAGCAGTTCTTC. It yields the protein CASSATSGIEQFF.

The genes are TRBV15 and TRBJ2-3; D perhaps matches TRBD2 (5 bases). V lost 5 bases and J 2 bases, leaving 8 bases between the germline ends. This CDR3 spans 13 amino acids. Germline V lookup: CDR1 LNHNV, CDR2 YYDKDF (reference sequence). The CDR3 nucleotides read TGTGCCACCAGCGAGGGTACCACAGATACGCAGTATTTT. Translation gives CATSEGTTDTQYF.

The CDR3 nucleotides are TGTGCCAGCAGGGGACAGGGGACAGATACGCAGTATTTT. It encodes CASRGQGTDTQYF. The J gene is TRBJ2-3, the V gene TRBV7-9; 10 bases map to TRBD1. V lost 6 bases to trimming and J lost 3 bases; unmatched junction nucleotides: 0. The CDR3 consists of 13 residues. Per the germline V gene, CDR1 is SEHNR and CDR2 is FQNEAQ (reference sequence).

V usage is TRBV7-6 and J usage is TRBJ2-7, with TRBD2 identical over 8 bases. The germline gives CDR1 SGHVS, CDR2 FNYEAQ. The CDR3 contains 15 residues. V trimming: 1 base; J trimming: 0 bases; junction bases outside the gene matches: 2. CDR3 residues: CASSLGLASSYEQYF. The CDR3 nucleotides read TGTGCCAGCAGCTTAGGACTAGCGAGCTCCTACGAGCAGTACTTC.

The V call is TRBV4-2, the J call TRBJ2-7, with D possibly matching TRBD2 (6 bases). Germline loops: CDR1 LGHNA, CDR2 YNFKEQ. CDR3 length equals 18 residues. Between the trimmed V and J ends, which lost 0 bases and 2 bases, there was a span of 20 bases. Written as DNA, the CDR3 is TGTGCCAGCAGCCAAGAGGGCAGGCGGGACTTCCTACCCTACGAGCAGTACTTC. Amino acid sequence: CASSQEGRRDFLPYEQYF.

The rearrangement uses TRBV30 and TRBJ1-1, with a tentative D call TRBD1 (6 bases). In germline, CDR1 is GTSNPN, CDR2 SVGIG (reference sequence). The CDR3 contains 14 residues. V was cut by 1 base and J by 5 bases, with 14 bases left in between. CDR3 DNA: TGTGCCTGGAGTGGGGGCAGGGGTGGGACTGAAGCTTTCTTT. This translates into CAWSGGRGGTEAFF.

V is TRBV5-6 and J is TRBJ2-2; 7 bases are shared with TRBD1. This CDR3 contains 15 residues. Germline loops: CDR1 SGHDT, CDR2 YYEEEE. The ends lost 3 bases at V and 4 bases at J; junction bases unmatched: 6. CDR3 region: CASSSGQLVTGELFF. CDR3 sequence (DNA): TGTGCCAGCAGCTCGGGACAGCTTGTCACCGGGGAGCTGTTTTTT. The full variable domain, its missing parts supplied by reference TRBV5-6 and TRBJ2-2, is DAGVTQSPTHLIKTRGQQVTLRCSPKSGHDTVSWYQQALGQGPQFIFQYYEEEERQRGNFPDRFSGHQFPNYSSELNVNALLLGDSALYLCASSSGQLVTGELFFGEGSRLTVL.

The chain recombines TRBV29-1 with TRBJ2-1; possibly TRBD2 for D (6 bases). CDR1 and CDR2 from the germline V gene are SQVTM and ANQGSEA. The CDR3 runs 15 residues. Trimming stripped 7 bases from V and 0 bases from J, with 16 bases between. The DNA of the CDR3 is TGCAGCGCCAAGTTGGGGACTGCCTCCTACAATGAGCAGTTCTTC. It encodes CSAKLGTASYNEQFF.

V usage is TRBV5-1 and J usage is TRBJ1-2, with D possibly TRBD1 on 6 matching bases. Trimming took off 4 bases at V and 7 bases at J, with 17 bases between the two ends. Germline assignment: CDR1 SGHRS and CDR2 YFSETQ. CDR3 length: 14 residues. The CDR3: CASSPTGGHIGYTF. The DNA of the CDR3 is TGCGCCAGCAGCCCAACGGGGGGACACATTGGCTACACCTTC.

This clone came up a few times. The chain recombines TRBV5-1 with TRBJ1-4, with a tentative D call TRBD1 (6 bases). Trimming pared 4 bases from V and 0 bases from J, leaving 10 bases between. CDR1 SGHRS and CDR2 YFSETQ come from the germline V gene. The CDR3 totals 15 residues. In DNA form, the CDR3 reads TGCGCCAGCAGCAACGGACAGCCAACTAATGAAAAACTGTTTTTT. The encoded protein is CASSNGQPTNEKLFF.

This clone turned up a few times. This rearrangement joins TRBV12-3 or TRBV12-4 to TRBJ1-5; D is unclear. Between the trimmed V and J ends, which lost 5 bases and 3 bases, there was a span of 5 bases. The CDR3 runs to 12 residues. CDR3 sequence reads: CASSVINQPQHF. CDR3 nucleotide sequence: TGTGCCAGCAGTGTTATCAATCAGCCCCAGCATTTT.

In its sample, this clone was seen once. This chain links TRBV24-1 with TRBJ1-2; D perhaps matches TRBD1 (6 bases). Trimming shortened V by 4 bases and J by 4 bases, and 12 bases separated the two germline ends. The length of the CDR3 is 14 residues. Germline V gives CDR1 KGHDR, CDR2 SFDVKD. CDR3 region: CATSDRDRPYGYTF. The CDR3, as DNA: TGTGCCACCAGTGACCGAGACAGGCCCTATGGCTACACCTTC.

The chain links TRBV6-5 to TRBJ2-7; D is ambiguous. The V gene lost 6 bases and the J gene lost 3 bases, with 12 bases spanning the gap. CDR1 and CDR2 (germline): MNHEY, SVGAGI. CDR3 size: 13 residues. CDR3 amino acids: CASRSPLGYEQYF. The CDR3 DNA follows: TGTGCCAGCAGAAGTCCCCTCGGCTACGAGCAGTACTTC.

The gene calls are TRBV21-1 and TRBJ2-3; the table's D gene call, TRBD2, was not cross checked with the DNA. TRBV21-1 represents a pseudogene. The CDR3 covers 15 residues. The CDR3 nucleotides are TGTGCCAGCAGTGGACTAGCGTATTCTACAGATACGCAGTATTTT. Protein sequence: CASSGLAYSTDTQYF.

The CDR3 reads CASSFRGYEQYF. The CDR3 nucleotides read TGTGCCAGCAGCTTCAGGGGCTACGAGCAGTACTTC. V and J are TRBV7-2 and TRBJ2-7, with a possible D match to TRBD1 (6 bases). CDR1 and CDR2 from the germline V gene are SGHTA and FQGNSA. V shed 3 bases and J shed 3 bases, with 6 bases lying between them. The length of the CDR3 is 12 residues.

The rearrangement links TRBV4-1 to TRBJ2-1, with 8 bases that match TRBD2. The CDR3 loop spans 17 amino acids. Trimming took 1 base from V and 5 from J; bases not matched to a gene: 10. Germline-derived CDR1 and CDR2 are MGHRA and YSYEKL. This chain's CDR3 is CASSQGKLAALNNEQFF. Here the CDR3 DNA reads TGCGCCAGCAGCCAAGGAAAACTAGCGGCACTCAACAATGAGCAGTTCTTC.

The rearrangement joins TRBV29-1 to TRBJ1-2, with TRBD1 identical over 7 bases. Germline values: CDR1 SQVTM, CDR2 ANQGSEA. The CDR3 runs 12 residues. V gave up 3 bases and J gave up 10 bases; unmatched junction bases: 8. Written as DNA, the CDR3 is TGCAGCGTTGACCCGGATGGGACAGTCTACACCTTC. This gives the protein CSVDPDGTVYTF.

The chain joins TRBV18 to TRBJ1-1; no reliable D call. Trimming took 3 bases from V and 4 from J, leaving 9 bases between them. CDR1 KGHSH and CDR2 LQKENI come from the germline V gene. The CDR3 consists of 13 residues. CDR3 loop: CASSPAEFTEAFF. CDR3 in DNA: TGTGCCAGCTCACCGGCCGAATTCACTGAAGCTTTCTTT.